This TCR beta chain was obtained from a study of blood T cell repertoires in COVID-19. Whole-study context: Researchers got acute and convalescent COVID-19 samples from the United States, Italy and Spain.

Deletions cut 6 bases from V and 8 bases from J, with 17 bases between. The length of the CDR3 is 14 residues. Per germline, CDR1 SEHNR and CDR2 FQNEAQ (reference sequence). The data were produced by immunoSEQ multiplex PCR, yet TCRdb's version contains in-frame clones alone and is incomplete. The data contain roughly 300,000 clones, around 87% of them seen just once; the ten biggest clones take up 1.5%. The specimen was peripheral blood. The sequence was collected from a woman between 40 and 50 years old who had recovered from COVID-19. The chain combines TRBV7-9 with TRBJ2-1; D might be TRBD1 (5 bases). CDR3 protein: CASRNQAEGDEQFF. For the CDR3, the DNA is TGTGCCAGCAGGAACCAGGCGGAAGGGGATGAGCAGTTCTTC.